The 18 T cell receptor beta chains listed next were all sequenced from one sample in a study of graft-versus-host responses after intestinal transplantation. Produced via immunoSEQ multiplex PCR; TCRdb's table is partial and in-frame only. Of tens of thousands of clones in the sample, 95% were seen once. No cognate antigen is known for these TCRs. Material: unstimulated CD8+ T cells sorted from spleen or lymph node cells, obtained before transplant. Source of these receptors: a human donor who was the organ donor for an intestinal transplant.

V usage is TRBV9 and J usage is TRBJ1-2, with D possibly TRBD1 on 5 matching bases. Germline V gene lookup returns CDR1 SGDLS and CDR2 YYNGEE. The CDR3 runs to 13 residues. V was trimmed by 5 bases and J by 4 bases, leaving 12 bases between them. CDR3 sequence: CASSFGGTYGYTF. The CDR3 DNA reads as TGTGCCAGCAGTTTCGGGGGGACCTATGGCTACACCTTC. Based on the CDR3 plus reference TRBV9 and TRBJ1-2, the full variable domain is DSGVTQTPKHLITATGQRVTLRCSPRSGDLSVYWYQQSLDQGLQFLIQYYNGEERAKGNILERFSAQQFPDLHSELNLSSLELGDSALYFCASSFGGTYGYTFGSGTRLTVV.

A single count supports this clone. The rearrangement uses TRBV27 and TRBJ1-1; 7 bases line up with TRBD1. V lost 4 bases and J lost 0; bases outside the gene matches: 8. Germline loops: CDR1 MNHEY, CDR2 SMNVEV (reference sequence). The CDR3 totals 16 residues. The CDR3 is CASSSSTGQVNTEAFF. In DNA form, the CDR3 reads TGTGCCAGCAGTTCGTCGACTGGACAGGTGAACACTGAAGCTTTCTTT.

The J gene is TRBJ2-1, the V gene TRBV9, with unresolved D. V was clipped by 4 bases and J by 8 bases, with 7 bases between them. CDR3 length: 11 residues. CDR1 is SGDLS, CDR2 YYNGEE, per germline. The CDR3 sequence is CASSQTDEQFF. CDR3 coding DNA: TGTGCCAGCAGCCAGACGGATGAGCAGTTCTTC.

The chain employs TRBV27 and TRBJ2-7; no clear D gene. The V end was cut by 8 bases, the J end by 2 bases, with 25 bases between. CDR1 is MNHEY and CDR2 is SMNVEV in the germline V gene (reference sequence). The CDR3 contains 17 residues. The CDR3 spells CASQRLAPASPAYEQYF. The CDR3 nucleotides are TGTGCCAGCCAACGACTGGCCCCCGCGAGCCCGGCCTACGAGCAGTACTTC.

The chain joins TRBV5-6 to TRBJ1-1; D possibly corresponds to TRBD1 (5 bases). Trimming took 5 bases from V and 0 from J, leaving 11 bases between them. CDR3 length: 14 residues. Per germline, CDR1 SGHDT and CDR2 YYEEEE. CDR3 in DNA: TGTGCCAGCAGTTTCATACAGGTGAACACTGAAGCTTTCTTT. Protein: CASSFIQVNTEAFF.

The rearrangement joins TRBV4-1 to TRBJ2-5; 9 bases agree with TRBD1. The DNA end favors TRBJ2-7, so the J call may be wrong. From germline, CDR1 is MGHRA and CDR2 YSYEKL. This CDR3 contains 16 residues. CDR3 amino acids: CASSQDAQGAFNEQYF. CDR3 in DNA: TGCGCCAGCAGCCAAGATGCACAGGGGGCATTCAACGAGCAGTACTTC.

This chain connects TRBV29-1 to TRBJ2-3, with a possible D match to TRBD1 (7 bases). The CDR3 is made up of 13 amino acids. Germline V lookup: CDR1 SQVTM, CDR2 ANQGSEA. V dropped 0 bases and J dropped 8 bases, with 12 bases sitting between them. This CDR3 reads CSVEESGGGTQYF. The CDR3 region has the DNA TGCAGCGTTGAAGAGTCAGGGGGAGGTACGCAGTATTTT.

This rearrangement joins TRBV29-1 to TRBJ2-7; TRBD2 might be the D (6 bases). The CDR3 extends over 14 amino acids. CDR1 and CDR2 from the germline V gene are SQVTM and ANQGSEA. V was pared by 4 bases and J by 2 bases, with 15 bases between. In nucleotides, the CDR3 is TGCAGCGTTGTTGCCGGAGGGGATGCCTACGAGCAGTACTTC. Translation gives CSVVAGGDAYEQYF.

The V call is TRBV2, the J call TRBJ1-1, with D tentatively TRBD1 (5 bases). Germline CDR1 and CDR2: SNHLY and FYNNEI. Trimming stripped 4 bases from V and 2 bases from J, with 14 bases between. The CDR3 is 15 amino acids. The CDR3 bases are TGTGCCAGCAGTGCTCGGGACGGAAAAAACACTGAAGCTTTCTTT. It encodes CASSARDGKNTEAFF.

The V gene is TRBV30, the J gene TRBJ1-3; D unclear. The germline V gene encodes CDR1 GTSNPN and CDR2 SVGIG (reference sequence). This CDR3 region has 15 residues. V was trimmed by 6 bases and J by 8 bases, leaving 23 bases between them. CDR3 coding DNA: TGTGCCTGCCAAGTCGGCGGAAGCGTTCGGGACACCATATATTTT. It is translated as CACQVGGSVRDTIYF.

The chain uses TRBV7-9 and TRBJ2-2; a possible D gene is TRBD1 (6 bases). Trimming cost V 8 bases and J 9 bases, with 22 bases left between them. Per germline, CDR1 SEHNR and CDR2 FQNEAQ (reference sequence). This CDR3 has 15 residues. The CDR3 reads CASVYGQGITRELFF. As DNA, the CDR3 is TGTGCCAGCGTTTACGGCCAGGGGATTACCAGGGAGCTGTTTTTT. Full variable domain (remainder filled in from reference TRBV7-9 and TRBJ2-2): DTGVSQNPRHKITKRGQNVTFRCDPISEHNRLYWYRQTLGQGPEFLTYFQNEAQLEKSRLLSDRFSAERPKGSFSTLEIQRTEQGDSAMYLCASVYGQGITRELFFGEGSRLTVL.

The chain carries TRBV5-4 and TRBJ1-5; D possibly corresponds to TRBD1 (5 bases). The CDR3 totals 15 residues. Trimming pared 2 bases from V and 7 bases from J, leaving 16 bases between. CDR1 is SGHNT and CDR2 is YYREEE in the germline V gene (reference sequence). The CDR3: CASSLGTDTHQPQHF. The CDR3, as DNA: TGTGCCAGCAGCTTAGGGACTGATACTCACCAGCCCCAGCATTTT.

The V gene is TRBV6-5, the J gene TRBJ2-2; no reliable D call. In germline, CDR1 is MNHEY, CDR2 SVGAGI. V lost 2 bases and J 3 bases, leaving 7 bases between the germline ends. CDR3 length: 14 residues. The CDR3 DNA follows: TGTGCCAGCAGTTACGGCAGGTACACCGGGGAGCTGTTTTTT. It yields the protein CASSYGRYTGELFF.

The rearrangement uses TRBV13 and TRBJ2-1; TRBD2 matches at 8 bases. The CDR3 has 16 residues. The germline CDR1 and CDR2 sequences are PRHDT and FYEKMQ (reference sequence). V gave up 4 bases and J gave up 0 bases; unmatched junction bases: 5. The CDR3 coding sequence is TGTGCCAGCAGCTCCCGCGGGGGGTCCTCCTACAATGAGCAGTTCTTC. It codes for CASSSRGGSSYNEQFF.

The chain links TRBV4-1 to TRBJ2-4, with D maybe TRBD2 (5 bases). The V gene lost 4 bases and the J gene lost 1 base, with 11 bases spanning the gap. Germline lookup yields CDR1 MGHRA and CDR2 YSYEKL. The length of the CDR3 is 15 residues. This chain's CDR3 is CASSPPEAAKNIQYF. In DNA form, the CDR3 reads TGCGCCAGCAGCCCGCCGGAGGCGGCCAAAAACATTCAGTACTTC.

The rearrangement uses TRBV19 and TRBJ1-2, with 8 bases matching TRBD1. V trimming: 3 bases; J trimming: 8 bases; junction bases outside the gene matches: 8. The CDR3 consists of 14 residues. CDR1 is LNHDA, CDR2 SQIVND, per germline (reference sequence). The CDR3 DNA reads TGTGCCAGTAGTATCCTGACAGGGGAAGGGGGCTACACCTTC. Translated, it gives CASSILTGEGGYTF.

The V and J genes are TRBV27 and TRBJ1-6; D is ambiguous. Between the trimmed V and J ends, which lost 3 bases and 7 bases, there was a span of 7 bases. CDR1 and CDR2 from the germline V gene are MNHEY and SMNVEV (reference sequence). The CDR3 has 13 residues. The CDR3 loop is CASSFRGNSPLHF. CDR3 in DNA: TGTGCCAGCAGTTTCCGGGGAAATTCACCCCTCCACTTT.

The J gene is TRBJ2-7, the V gene TRBV18; tentative D call: TRBD2 (6 bases). V shed 3 bases and J shed 2 bases, with 11 bases lying between them. The germline gives CDR1 KGHSH, CDR2 LQKENI. The CDR3 is 14 residues long. The CDR3 DNA is TGTGCCAGCTCACCGGGGGGTCAGACCTACGAGCAGTACTTC. It specifies CASSPGGQTYEQYF.